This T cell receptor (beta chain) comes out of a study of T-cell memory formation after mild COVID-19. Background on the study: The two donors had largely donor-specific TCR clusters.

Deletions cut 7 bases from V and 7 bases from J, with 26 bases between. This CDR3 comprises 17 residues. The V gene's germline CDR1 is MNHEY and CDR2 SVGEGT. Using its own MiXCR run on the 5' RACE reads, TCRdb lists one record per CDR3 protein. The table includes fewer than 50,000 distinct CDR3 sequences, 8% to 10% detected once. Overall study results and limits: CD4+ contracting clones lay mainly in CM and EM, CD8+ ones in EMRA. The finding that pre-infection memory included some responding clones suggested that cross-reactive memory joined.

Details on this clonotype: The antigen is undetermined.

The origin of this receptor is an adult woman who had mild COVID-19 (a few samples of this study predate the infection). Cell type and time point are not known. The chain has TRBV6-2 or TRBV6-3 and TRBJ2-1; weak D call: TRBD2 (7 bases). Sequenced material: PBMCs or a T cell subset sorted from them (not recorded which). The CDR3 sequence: CASTVSGGGGPRNEQFF. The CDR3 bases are TGTGCCAGCACCGTTAGCGGAGGGGGAGGGCCGAGAAATGAGCAGTTCTTC.